The text below deals with one T cell receptor (beta chain). The data belong to a study of T cells after yellow fever vaccination. TCRdb used MiXCR to reprocess the 5' RACE reads, holding one entry per CDR3 protein. The table lists 250,000 or so distinct CDR3 sequences, over 6.5% of them singletons. The CDR3 has 19 amino acids. Germline assignment: CDR1 SGHTA and CDR2 FQGNSA. After removal of 3 bases from V and 0 bases from J, the junction contained 11 bases not matched to a gene. The sequence came from a man younger than 45 who received the YFV17D yellow fever vaccine. The sequencing used CD4+ T cells sorted from PBMCs, collected on the day of the yellow fever booster vaccination. The chain employs TRBV7-2 and TRBJ2-6; TRBD2 matches at 7 bases. The CDR3 sequence is CASSLRMLAVSSGANVLTF. In DNA, the CDR3 is TGTGCCAGCAGCTTGCGGATGCTAGCGGTGAGCTCTGGGGCCAACGTCCTGACTTTC.